A single sample is the source of the 20 T cell receptor beta chains below, sequenced in a study of T cell changes during pregnancy in multiple sclerosis. Here immunoSEQ multiplex PCR was the method, and the copy in TCRdb shows in-frame clones only, minus some. In the table there are more than 90,000 clones, more than 85% of which are singletons. The source material was peripheral blood, sampled in the third trimester of pregnancy. Receptor source: a female donor with multiple sclerosis, enrolled in a pregnancy study.

This sequence joins TRBV6-1 and TRBJ1-5, with D hard to call. The CDR3 extends over 15 amino acids. Trimming cost V 2 bases and J 7 bases, with 15 bases left between them. Germline values: CDR1 MNHNS, CDR2 SASEGT. Here the CDR3 DNA reads TGTGCCAGCAGTGAAAGGTCAGGAGGACCCCAGCCCCAGCATTTT. This codes for CASSERSGGPQPQHF.

This chain links TRBV7-3 with TRBJ2-1; 7 nucleotides agree with TRBD2. Germline lookup yields CDR1 SGHTA and CDR2 FQGTGA. Trimming at V came to 0 bases and at J to 2 bases, leaving 7 bases not matched to a gene. The CDR3 spans 17 residues. CDR3 in amino acids: CASSLTGSGGTYNEQFF. For the CDR3, the DNA is TGTGCCAGCAGCTTAACAGGCTCCGGGGGGACCTACAATGAGCAGTTCTTC.

This clone was seen only a few times. V is TRBV7-3 and J is TRBJ1-2; 7 positions agree with TRBD1. The germline CDR1 and CDR2 sequences are SGHTA and FQGTGA. J was trimmed by 0 bases and V by 2 bases; bases with no gene match: 0. This CDR3 comprises 14 residues. CDR3 residues: CASSLGTANYGYTF. For the CDR3, the DNA is TGTGCCAGCAGCTTAGGGACAGCTAACTATGGCTACACCTTC.

The rearrangement joins TRBV2 to TRBJ1-1; D ambiguous. V gave up 6 bases and J gave up 5 bases, with 10 bases separating them. CDR3 length: 12 residues. CDR1 is SNHLY, CDR2 FYNNEI, per germline. The CDR3 sequence: CASRISTTEAFF. Here the CDR3 DNA reads TGTGCCAGCAGGATTAGTACTACTGAAGCTTTCTTT. The whole variable domain, remainder taken from reference TRBV2 and TRBJ1-1, is EPEVTQTPSHQVTQMGQEVILRCVPISNHLYFYWYRQILGQKVEFLVSFYNNEISEKSEIFDDQFSVERPDGSNFTLKIRSTKLEDSAMYFCASRISTTEAFFGQGTRLTVV.

The rearrangement links TRBV7-9 to TRBJ2-7, with D possibly TRBD1 on 5 matching bases. CDR1 is SEHNR and CDR2 is FQNEAQ in the germline V gene (reference sequence). V was pared by 5 bases and J by 1 base, with 9 bases between. The CDR3 sequence is 13 residues long. DNA for the CDR3: TGTGCCAGCAGCAGACAGATTTCCTACGAGCAGTACTTC. Protein sequence: CASSRQISYEQYF.

V gene TRBV14 combines with J gene TRBJ2-1; unclear D gene. Trimming stripped 0 bases from V and 2 bases from J, with 2 bases between. The germline gives CDR1 SGHDN, CDR2 FVKESK. The CDR3 extends over 13 amino acids. CDR3 sequence: CASSQDTYNEQFF. The CDR3, as DNA: TGTGCCAGCAGCCAAGATACCTACAATGAGCAGTTCTTC.

This chain links TRBV4-1 with TRBJ1-1; a possible D gene is TRBD1 (6 bases). V lost 3 bases and J lost 3, with 11 bases in between. Germline lookup yields CDR1 MGHRA and CDR2 YSYEKL. This CDR3 region has 14 residues. The CDR3 is CASSHTGWDTEAFF. CDR3 nucleotides: TGCGCCAGCAGCCACACAGGGTGGGACACTGAAGCTTTCTTT.

V is TRBV15 and J is TRBJ2-6, with 9 bases that match TRBD1. Germline values: CDR1 LNHNV, CDR2 YYDKDF (reference sequence). The CDR3 has 17 amino acids. V gave up 2 bases and J gave up 0 bases; unmatched junction bases: 2. DNA for the CDR3: TGTGCCACCAGCAGACCGACAGGGGGCTCTGGGGCCAACGTCCTGACTTTC. Residues: CATSRPTGGSGANVLTF.

The V call is TRBV30, the J call TRBJ1-2, with 11 nucleotides matching TRBD1. The CDR3 runs 14 residues. Germline values: CDR1 GTSNPN, CDR2 SVGIG (reference sequence). Losses at the gene ends were 4 bases for V and 7 bases for J; bases not matched to a gene: 8. CDR3 bases: TGTGCCTGGATCCTTCCGGGACAGGGGGTTGGCTACACCTTC. This sequence encodes CAWILPGQGVGYTF.

The chain recombines TRBV18 with TRBJ1-2; D remains unclear. V dropped 2 bases and J dropped 4 bases, with 20 bases sitting between them. This CDR3 spans 17 amino acids. Germline values: CDR1 KGHSH, CDR2 LQKENI. The CDR3 DNA reads TGTGCCAGCTCACCAGCAGACCGCGTACAGCCGACCTATGGCTACACCTTC. Its protein is CASSPADRVQPTYGYTF.

V and J are TRBV7-9 and TRBJ2-3, with 7 bases aligning to TRBD1. The CDR3 extends over 14 amino acids. V was pared by 2 bases and J by 5 bases, with 4 bases of the junction left unmatched. Germline CDR1 SEHNR, CDR2 FQNEAQ (reference sequence). The CDR3 coding sequence is TGTGCCAGCAGCTTAAGTAACAGGGGAGATACGCAGTATTTT. This codes for CASSLSNRGDTQYF.

The CDR3, as DNA: TGTGCCAGCAGCGGGAGAGAAACCCAGAACACCGGGGAGCTGTTTTTT. Its protein product is CASSGRETQNTGELFF. V and J are TRBV7-8 and TRBJ2-2; D is perhaps TRBD2 (5 bases). Trimming cost V 5 bases and J 1 base, with 14 bases left between them. The CDR3 extends over 16 amino acids. Germline V gives CDR1 SGHVS, CDR2 FQNEAQ.

The chain carries TRBV29-1 and TRBJ1-1; 11 bases match TRBD1. From germline, CDR1 is SQVTM and CDR2 ANQGSEA. Trimming at V came to 7 bases and at J to 0 bases, leaving 1 base not matched to a gene. The CDR3 extends over 13 amino acids. In nucleotides, the CDR3 is TGCAGCGCGGGACAGGGGGTGAACACTGAAGCTTTCTTT. This codes for CSAGQGVNTEAFF.

The CDR3 here is CTVGSNYGYTF. In DNA form, the CDR3 reads TGCACTGTCGGGAGCAACTATGGCTACACCTTC. The chain combines TRBV20-1 with TRBJ1-2; D uncertain. This CDR3 is built from 11 residues. Germline lookup yields CDR1 DFQATT and CDR2 SNEGSKA (reference sequence).

This clone appeared a single time. The rearrangement links TRBV7-9 to TRBJ2-3; 9 bases fit TRBD1. CDR1 and CDR2 from the germline V gene are SEHNR and FQNEAQ (reference sequence). CDR3 size: 14 residues. V shed 6 bases and J 6 bases; nucleotides not matched to a gene: 7. The CDR3 DNA follows: TGTGCCAGCAGTTTGGGGACAGGGACCGATACGCAGTATTTT. This translates into CASSLGTGTDTQYF.

J is TRBJ1-3 and V is TRBV25-1, with TRBD1 matching 11 bases. Germline V gene data show CDR1 as MGHDK and CDR2 as SYGVNS. CDR3 length: 15 amino acids. J was trimmed by 4 bases and V by 4 bases; bases with no gene match: 3. The CDR3 reads CASSVRTGGGNTIYF. In nucleotides, the CDR3 is TGTGCCAGCAGTGTGCGGACAGGGGGCGGAAACACCATATATTTT.

The gene calls are TRBV6-5 and TRBJ2-5, with D possibly being TRBD2 (6 bases). CDR1 MNHEY and CDR2 SVGAGI come from the germline V gene. Trimming removed 5 bases at V and 0 bases at J, with 13 bases between. CDR3 length: 15 residues. The CDR3 region is CASSRAGLHQETQYF. Written as DNA, the CDR3 is TGTGCCAGCAGTCGCGCGGGGCTACACCAAGAGACCCAGTACTTC.

J is TRBJ2-1 and V is TRBV29-1, with D possibly being TRBD1 (5 bases). The CDR3 spans 14 residues. Per germline, CDR1 SQVTM and CDR2 ANQGSEA. Trimming took off 5 bases at V and 2 bases at J, with 13 bases between the two ends. The CDR3 reads CSVFAQVPYNEQFF. CDR3 sequence (DNA): TGCAGCGTTTTTGCACAGGTCCCCTACAATGAGCAGTTCTTC.

V is TRBV5-6 and J is TRBJ2-7; TRBD1 aligns across 7 bases. V lost 4 bases to trimming and J lost 2 bases; unmatched junction nucleotides: 3. The germline CDR1 and CDR2 sequences are SGHDT and YYEEEE. The CDR3 covers 13 residues. The CDR3 region has the DNA TGTGCCAGCAGCCCTGGGACAGCCTACGAGCAGTACTTC. This gives the protein CASSPGTAYEQYF.

The chain links TRBV7-9 to TRBJ1-4, with D unclear. There are 14 residues in the CDR3. V shed 1 base and J shed 4 bases, with 7 bases lying between them. CDR1 is SEHNR, CDR2 FQNEAQ, per germline (reference sequence). DNA for the CDR3: TGTGCCAGCAGCTTAGGAGAGGGTAATGAAAAACTGTTTTTT. This encodes CASSLGEGNEKLFF.